This entry is about one T cell receptor beta chain. The specificity of this receptor is unknown. Qualities for individual bases were not recorded, and no much larger clone is one base off. The cohort was made up of 500 to 800 healthy bone marrow donors. At the time of sampling, every cohort member was nominally healthy, though immune exposures that went unrecorded were likely present. The donor tested CMV seropositive and was one of the 289 seropositive cohort members. A peripheral blood sample was provided by each donor, and peripheral blood mononuclear cells were used for TCR beta sequencing. The Qiagen DNeasy Blood Extraction Kit was used to extract genomic DNA from the blood cell samples. Taken from the germline V gene, the CDR1 and CDR2 loops are LGHNA and YSLEER. From cysteine to phenylalanine, the CDR3 is 16 amino acids long. Only CDR3 DNA remains: 48 bases, in frame from the first base. Deletion took 2 bases off V and 1 base off J, with a span of 13 bases between the germline ends.

Libraries were prepared through the immunoSEQ multiplex PCR assay. For the multiplex PCR, a mixture combining 60 forward primers for TCR Vbeta segments and 13 reverse primers for TCR Jbeta segments was used. Amplification of the CDR3 region of rearranged TCR beta genes was performed with a multiplex PCR assay on genomic DNA. The amplified TCR beta libraries were sequenced on the Illumina HiSeq System as 87-base-pair reads. Processing in the source paper ran as follows. A later analysis tallied some 79 million unique TCR beta chains across the 600 to 700 repertoires, and around 12 million of those chains were shared by two or more donors. To remove PCR and sequencing errors, raw reads were error-corrected and collapsed into unique sequences using a nearest-neighbor algorithm that merged closely related sequences. To assign V, D and J gene segments, CDR3 sequences were aligned to IMGT reference sequences. For a sequence to be retained, a match of at least six nucleotides was required to both a V gene segment and a J gene segment. A rearrangement counted as productive if the CDR3 had no stop codons and remained in frame with V and J, and every other rearrangement counted as non-productive. Following IMGT convention, CDR3 was defined as the stretch from the second conserved V-encoded cysteine to the conserved J-encoded phenylalanine. Sequences without an unambiguous match to a single V gene segment were excluded from the earlier analysis of several hundred of the donors. In an earlier analysis of approximately 500 of the donors, a V segment was called functional when productive rearrangements were above 56.7%, and segregating when the standard deviation between donors exceeded 5%. A statistical classification framework was developed to diagnose cytomegalovirus status using the catalog of TCR beta chain sequences. A later analysis assigned V and J genes by comparing TCR nucleotide sequences with IMGT/GENE-DB human TR gene sequences. A later analysis assigned CDR3 sequences and most-parsimonious VDJ recombination scenarios with the TCRdist pipeline. In a later analysis, each TCR beta chain was defined by its CDR3 amino acid sequence together with its V-gene family, and reads lacking a unique V-gene family were excluded. As a way to deal with suspected cross-contamination and a sequencing artifact, a later analysis dropped hundreds of nucleotide sequences that were highly shared and had low generation probability. A later analysis calculated a clonal expansion index for each public chain from normalized within-repertoire ranks of inferred template counts. Generation probabilities in a later analysis came from a VDJ recombination model fitted to out-of-frame rearrangements, and those results were checked against IGoR. In a later analysis, TCR-TCR, TCR-HLA and TCR-CMV co-occurrence was scored with hypergeometric tests, and a repertoire-size bias correction was applied to TCR pairs. In a later analysis, false discovery rates were estimated by permuting HLA or CMV assignments 20 times. In a later analysis, co-occurring TCRs were grouped using DBSCAN, with TCRdist sequence similarity added in when clustering inside HLA-allele-positive subsets. Repertoires with fewer than 30,000 or more than 120,000 public chains were left out of co-occurrence clustering, as were a handful of repertoires with anomalous nucleotide sharing. This is the immuneACCESS table as TCRdb keeps it, with only in-frame sequences that have V and J called. A part of the clones is gone; compared with another copy, unresolved V genes explain less than half, and the rest is unexplained. V and J calls plus clone size are reproduced from that table; the DNA served to infer D and trimming. Recorded for this sample are some 150,000 clones; around 78% of them occurred a single time. The top ten hold roughly 2.1% of the sample.

This sample was taken from a study of cytomegalovirus exposure and HLA in healthy donors (dated by TCRdb to the late 2010s). Regarding the complete study: An earlier analysis of roughly 500 of the donors reported 276 Gb of sequence data and approximately 120 million unique TCR beta sequences obtained from roughly 170 million T cells. Among over 350 genotyped donors of the cohort, an average of approximately 240,000 unique TCR beta nucleotide sequences were sequenced per donor, around 20% of them non-productive. Using immunosequencing, the study profiled T cell repertoires from 500 to 800 subjects and related those repertoires to cytomegalovirus serostatus. Besides the first cohort of 666 subjects, a separate validation cohort made up of 95 to 150 different subjects was used. Approximately 300 gigabases of sequencing data and around 85 million unique TCR sequences made up an early release that covered under 750 HLA-typed donors. About 5 DR-DQ haplotypes were handled as single units for association and clustering, since linkage in the cohort was strong. An earlier analysis of approximately 630 of the donors applied high-throughput TCR beta sequencing to assess whether each TCR beta V gene segment acted as functional or pseudogenic. The study aimed to test whether cataloging public T cell receptors could reveal signatures of past pathogen exposure. All discovery cohort repertoires had been generated using a single sequencing platform. The later analysis used no new phenotypic data to find candidate immune exposures, relying instead on TCR beta sequences and their occurrence across donors. A later genetic analysis took genome-wide SNP genotypes for about 60% of the roughly 670 donors and used that subset as a discovery cohort. A later analysis re-examined previously published TCR beta repertoires from roughly 720 donors and added high-resolution HLA genotyping to investigate patterns of TCR occurrence. Donor age, sex, ethnicity and CMV serostatus were compiled together with the repertoire data. The genetic ancestry cluster associated with self-reported Caucasian donors included 81% of the approximately 400 genotyped donors. High-throughput TCR immunosequencing, statistical association of individual TCRs with disease status, and machine learning were combined to predict cytomegalovirus infection status. The number of typed donors differed by locus: roughly 620-630 for A, B, C, DRB1 and DQB1; 522 for DQA1; some 590 for DPA1; and 450 to 480 for DPB1. Both class I and class II loci were covered by HLA typing, at four-digit resolution. Broad study findings and their caveats: In a later analysis, several top co-occurrence clusters were reported to appear linked to parvovirus B19, influenza, CMV and Epstein-Barr virus. The presence/absence analyses assumed that sequencing depth was roughly uniform across donors, and that assumption may not be true. In a later analysis, the rate of TCR association differed among HLA loci, with DRB1 alleles having the most associated TCRs and HLA-C alleles having the fewest. Because HLA typing was missing for some donors at each locus, association tests included only the typed subset. Because the 87-base-pair reads could not distinguish some IMGT-functional V segments, including TRBV6-2 and TRBV6-3, those segments were excluded. In a later analysis, HLA-associated TCR beta chains were found to be more clonally expanded and to have lower generation probabilities than equally common non-associated chains. Immune exposure information for the cohort was limited to CMV serostatus. In this cohort, only TCR beta chains were sequenced, and detectable features were limited by the absence of alpha or paired-chain data. Correlated functional status among segregating V segments might reflect linkage disequilibrium, but an unknown experimental factor could not be ruled out. The classifier was reported to diagnose cytomegalovirus status with high specificity and sensitivity in both the original and validation cohorts. An earlier analysis of roughly 570 of the donors showed that most TCR beta V segments appeared in productive rearrangements either about 87% or about 30% of the time, which broadly matched IMGT annotations. The earlier analysis of 587 of the donors excluded about 16 rarely observed V segments, including chromosome 9 orphons, because counts were too low. A later analysis associated about 17,000 TCR beta sequences with specific HLA alleles at a false discovery rate of 0.05. A total of some 180 TCR beta chains were listed by the study as associated with cytomegalovirus. A cluster of highly shared sequence variants was judged likely to represent a technical artifact of the sequencing pipeline. Across donors, most TCR sequences were observed very rarely, whereas some public TCRs were present in many individuals. The authors suggested that the approach could potentially be generalized to other disease states and immunological phenotypes. Compared with the approximately 670-donor mean, donors in an Asian-associated ancestry cluster had fewer N-insertions in productive TCRs, according to a later genetic analysis. A later genetic analysis associated a missense DCLRE1C variant with V-gene and J-gene trimming of TCR beta chains, and an independent cohort replicated the association. According to a later analysis, most CMV-associated TCR beta chains appeared to be HLA-restricted, and the HLA associations seemed to be driven largely by CMV exposure. When HLA alleles, especially DR and DQ, strongly co-occurred, TCR associations were difficult to assign to individual alleles. A further reported finding was that TCR beta sequences accurately predicted the HLA-A and HLA-B alleles for most subjects in the first cohort. Three of the identified cytomegalovirus-associated TCR beta chains were confirmed in vitro to be specific for cytomegalovirus antigens.

The receptor chain draws on TRBV4-3 and TRBJ2-3; perhaps TRBD2 is the D gene, with 6 bases matching. Sequencing was carried out using PBMCs. This receptor was obtained from a woman aged 25 to 39 in good health and CMV-seropositive. The DNA sequence follows: TGCGCCAGCAGCCAAAGTATCCAGCGGGGCACAGATACGCAGTATTTT. This sequence encodes CASSQSIQRGTDTQYF.